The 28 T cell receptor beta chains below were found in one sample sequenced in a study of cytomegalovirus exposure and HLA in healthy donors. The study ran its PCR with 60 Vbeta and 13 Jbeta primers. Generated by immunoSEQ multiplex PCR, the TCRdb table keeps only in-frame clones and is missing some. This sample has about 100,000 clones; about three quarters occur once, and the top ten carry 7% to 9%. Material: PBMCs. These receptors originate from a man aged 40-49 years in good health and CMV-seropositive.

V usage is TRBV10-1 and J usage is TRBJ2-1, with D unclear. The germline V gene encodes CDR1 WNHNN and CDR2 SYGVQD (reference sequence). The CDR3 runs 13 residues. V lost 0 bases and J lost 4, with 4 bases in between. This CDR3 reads CASSESRYNEQFF. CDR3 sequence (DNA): TGCGCCAGCAGTGAGTCGAGGTACAATGAGCAGTTCTTC.

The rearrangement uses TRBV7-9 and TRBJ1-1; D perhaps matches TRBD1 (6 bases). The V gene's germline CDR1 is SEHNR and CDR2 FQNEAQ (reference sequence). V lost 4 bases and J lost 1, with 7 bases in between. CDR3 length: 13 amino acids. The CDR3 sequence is CASSSQGNTEAFF. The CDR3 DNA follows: TGTGCCAGCAGCTCACAGGGGAACACTGAAGCTTTCTTT.

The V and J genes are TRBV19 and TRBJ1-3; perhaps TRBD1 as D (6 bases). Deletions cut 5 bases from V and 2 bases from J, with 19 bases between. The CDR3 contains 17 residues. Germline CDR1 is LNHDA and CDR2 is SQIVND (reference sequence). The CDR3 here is CASSSQGSPSAGNTIYF. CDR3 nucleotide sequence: TGTGCCAGTAGTTCACAGGGATCCCCCTCTGCTGGAAACACCATATATTTT.

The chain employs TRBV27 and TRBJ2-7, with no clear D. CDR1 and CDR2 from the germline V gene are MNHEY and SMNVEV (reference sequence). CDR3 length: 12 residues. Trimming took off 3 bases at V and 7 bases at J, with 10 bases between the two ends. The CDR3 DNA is TGTGCCAGCAGTTTCCCCGCCGGGGAGCAGTACTTC. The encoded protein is CASSFPAGEQYF.

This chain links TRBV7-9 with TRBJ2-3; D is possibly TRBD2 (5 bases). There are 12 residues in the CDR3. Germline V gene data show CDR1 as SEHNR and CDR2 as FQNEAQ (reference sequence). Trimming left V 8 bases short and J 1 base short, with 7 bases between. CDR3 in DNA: TGTGCCAGCCGGCGGGGCACAGATACGCAGTATTTT. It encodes CASRRGTDTQYF.

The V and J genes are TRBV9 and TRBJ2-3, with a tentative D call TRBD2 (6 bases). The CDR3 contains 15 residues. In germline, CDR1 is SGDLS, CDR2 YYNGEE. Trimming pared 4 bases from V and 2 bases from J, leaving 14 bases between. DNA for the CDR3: TGTGCCAGCAGCCCGGGGACTCTCCCCACAGATACGCAGTATTTT. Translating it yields CASSPGTLPTDTQYF.

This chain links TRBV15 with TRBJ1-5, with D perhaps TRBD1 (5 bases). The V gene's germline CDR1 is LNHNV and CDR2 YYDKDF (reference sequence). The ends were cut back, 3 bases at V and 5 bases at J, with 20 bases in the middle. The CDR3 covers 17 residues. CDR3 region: CATSSPIRARDHQPQHF. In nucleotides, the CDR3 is TGTGCCACCAGCAGTCCCATCAGAGCGCGGGACCATCAGCCCCAGCATTTT.

The CDR3 loop reads CASRYTDLTGELFF. The CDR3 coding sequence is TGTGCCAGCAGGTATACAGACCTCACCGGGGAGCTGTTTTTT. J is TRBJ2-2 and V is TRBV28; D ambiguous. The germline CDR1 and CDR2 sequences are MDHEN and SYDVKM. The CDR3 totals 14 residues. V lost 6 bases, J lost 4 bases, and 12 bases lay in between.

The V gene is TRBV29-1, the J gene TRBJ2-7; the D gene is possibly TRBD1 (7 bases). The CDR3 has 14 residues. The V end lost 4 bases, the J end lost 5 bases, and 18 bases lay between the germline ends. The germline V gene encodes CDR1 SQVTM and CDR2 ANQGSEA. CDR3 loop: CSVGGGTELHEQYF. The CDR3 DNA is TGCAGCGTTGGGGGCGGGACAGAACTTCACGAGCAGTACTTC.

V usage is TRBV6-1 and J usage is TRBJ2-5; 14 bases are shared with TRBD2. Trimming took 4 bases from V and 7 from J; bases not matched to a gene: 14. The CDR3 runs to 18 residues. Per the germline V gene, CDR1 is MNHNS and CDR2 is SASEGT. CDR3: CASSGGTSGGPTEGTQYF. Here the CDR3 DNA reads TGTGCCAGCAGTGGAGGGACTAGCGGGGGCCCCACCGAAGGGACCCAGTACTTC.

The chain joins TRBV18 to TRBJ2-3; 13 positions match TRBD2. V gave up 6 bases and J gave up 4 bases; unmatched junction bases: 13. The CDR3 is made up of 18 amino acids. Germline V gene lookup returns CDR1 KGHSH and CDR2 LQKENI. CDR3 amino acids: CASSPDILAGGPADTQYF. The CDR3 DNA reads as TGTGCCAGCTCTCCAGACATACTAGCGGGGGGGCCGGCAGATACGCAGTATTTT.

Here the CDR3 reads CASRSGGEDTQYF. The CDR3 bases are TGTGCCAGCAGGAGCGGGGGGGAGGATACGCAGTATTTT. The rearrangement uses TRBV2 and TRBJ2-3; 10 bases align to TRBD2. Trimming removed 6 bases from V and 6 bases from J; junction bases left unmatched: 3. The CDR3 is made up of 13 amino acids. CDR1 is SNHLY and CDR2 is FYNNEI in the germline V gene.

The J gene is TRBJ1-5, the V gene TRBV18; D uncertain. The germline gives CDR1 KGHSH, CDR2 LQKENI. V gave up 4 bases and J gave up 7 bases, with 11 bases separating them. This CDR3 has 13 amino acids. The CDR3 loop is CASSRDKFQPQHF. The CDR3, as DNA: TGTGCCAGCTCACGCGACAAGTTCCAGCCCCAGCATTTT.

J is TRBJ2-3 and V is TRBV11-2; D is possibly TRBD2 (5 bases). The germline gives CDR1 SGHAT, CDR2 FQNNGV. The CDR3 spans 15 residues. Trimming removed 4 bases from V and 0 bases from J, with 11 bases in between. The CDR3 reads CASSWISGSTDTQYF. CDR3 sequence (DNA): TGTGCCAGCAGCTGGATCAGCGGTAGCACAGATACGCAGTATTTT.

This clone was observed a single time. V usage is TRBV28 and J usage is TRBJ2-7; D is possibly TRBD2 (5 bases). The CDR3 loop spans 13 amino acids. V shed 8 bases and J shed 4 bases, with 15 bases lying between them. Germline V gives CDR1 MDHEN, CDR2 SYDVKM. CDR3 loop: CASWELGSYEQYF. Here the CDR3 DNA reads TGTGCCAGCTGGGAGTTGGGCTCTTACGAGCAGTACTTC.

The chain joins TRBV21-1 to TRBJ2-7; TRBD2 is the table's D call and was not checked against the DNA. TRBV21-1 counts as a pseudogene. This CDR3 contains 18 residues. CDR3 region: CASSNPIHLAGETYEQYF. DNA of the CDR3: TGTGCCAGCAGCAACCCCATCCACCTAGCGGGGGAAACCTACGAGCAGTACTTC.

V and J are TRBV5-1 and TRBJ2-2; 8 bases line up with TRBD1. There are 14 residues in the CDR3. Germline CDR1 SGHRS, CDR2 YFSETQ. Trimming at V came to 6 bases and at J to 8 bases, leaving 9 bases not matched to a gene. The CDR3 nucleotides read TGCGCCAGCAACGGACAGGGCGGTGGTGGGGAGCTGTTTTTT. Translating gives CASNGQGGGGELFF.

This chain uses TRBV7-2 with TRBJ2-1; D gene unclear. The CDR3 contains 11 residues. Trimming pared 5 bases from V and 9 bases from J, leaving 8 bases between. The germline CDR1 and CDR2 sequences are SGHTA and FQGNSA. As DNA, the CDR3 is TGTGCCAGCAGCCGTCTTCTTGAGCAGTTCTTC. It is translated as CASSRLLEQFF.

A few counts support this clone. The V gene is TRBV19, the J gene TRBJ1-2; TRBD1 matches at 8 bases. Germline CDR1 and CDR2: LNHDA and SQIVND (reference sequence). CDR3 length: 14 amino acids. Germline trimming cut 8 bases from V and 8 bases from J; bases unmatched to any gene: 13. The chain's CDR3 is CASGFGQGGSGYTF. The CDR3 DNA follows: TGTGCCAGTGGATTCGGACAGGGAGGCTCGGGCTACACCTTC.

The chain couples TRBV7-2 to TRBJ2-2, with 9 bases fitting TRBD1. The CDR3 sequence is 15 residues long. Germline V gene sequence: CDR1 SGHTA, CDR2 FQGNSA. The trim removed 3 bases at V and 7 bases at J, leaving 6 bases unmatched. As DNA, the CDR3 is TGTGCCAGCAGCTTCACAGGGGGCGCGGTCGGGGAGCTGTTTTTT. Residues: CASSFTGGAVGELFF.

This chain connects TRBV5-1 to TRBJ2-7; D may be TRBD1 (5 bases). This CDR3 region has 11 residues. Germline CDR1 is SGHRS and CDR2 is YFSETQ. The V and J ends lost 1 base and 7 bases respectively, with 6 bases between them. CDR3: CASSLNREQYF. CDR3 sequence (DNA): TGCGCCAGCAGCTTGAACAGGGAGCAGTACTTC.

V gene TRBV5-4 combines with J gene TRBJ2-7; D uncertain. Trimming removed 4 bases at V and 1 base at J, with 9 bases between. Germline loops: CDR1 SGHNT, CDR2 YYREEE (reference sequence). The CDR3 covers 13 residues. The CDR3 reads CASSQAWSYEQYF. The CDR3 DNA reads TGTGCCAGCAGCCAGGCTTGGTCCTACGAGCAGTACTTC.

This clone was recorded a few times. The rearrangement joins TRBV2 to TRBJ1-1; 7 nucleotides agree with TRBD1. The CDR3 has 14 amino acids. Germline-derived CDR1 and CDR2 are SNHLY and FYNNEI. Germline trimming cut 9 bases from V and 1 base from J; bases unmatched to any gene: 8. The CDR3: CARALTGRNTEAFF. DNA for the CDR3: TGTGCCAGGGCACTGACAGGGCGGAACACTGAAGCTTTCTTT.

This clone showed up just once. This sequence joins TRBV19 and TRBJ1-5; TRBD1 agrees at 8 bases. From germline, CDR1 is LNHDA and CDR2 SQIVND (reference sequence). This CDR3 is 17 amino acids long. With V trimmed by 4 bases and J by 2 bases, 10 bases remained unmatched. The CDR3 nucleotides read TGTGCCAGTAGTAGGCAGACAGGGGAGACGGGCAATCAGCCCCAGCATTTT. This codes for CASSRQTGETGNQPQHF.

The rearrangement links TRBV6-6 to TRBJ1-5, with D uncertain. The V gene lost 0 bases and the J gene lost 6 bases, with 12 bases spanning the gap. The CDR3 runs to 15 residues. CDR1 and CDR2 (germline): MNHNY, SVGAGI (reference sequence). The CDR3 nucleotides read TGTGCCAGCAGTTACTCGAGTACGGCAGGTCAGCCCCAGCATTTT. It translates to CASSYSSTAGQPQHF.

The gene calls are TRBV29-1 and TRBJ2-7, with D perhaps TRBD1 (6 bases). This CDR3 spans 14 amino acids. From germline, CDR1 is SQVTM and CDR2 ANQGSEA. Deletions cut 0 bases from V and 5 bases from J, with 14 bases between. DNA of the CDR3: TGCAGCGTTGAAGACTCCCTAGGGGGACACGAGCAGTACTTC. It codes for CSVEDSLGGHEQYF.

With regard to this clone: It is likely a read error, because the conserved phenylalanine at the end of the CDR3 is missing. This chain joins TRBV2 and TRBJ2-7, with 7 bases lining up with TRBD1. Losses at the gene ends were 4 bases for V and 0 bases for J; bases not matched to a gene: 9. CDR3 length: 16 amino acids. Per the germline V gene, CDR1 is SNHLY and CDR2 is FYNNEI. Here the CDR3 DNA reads TGTGCCAGCAGTGGCCGCCTCACAGGGGTCTCCTACGAGCAGTACCTC. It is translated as CASSGRLTGVSYEQYL.

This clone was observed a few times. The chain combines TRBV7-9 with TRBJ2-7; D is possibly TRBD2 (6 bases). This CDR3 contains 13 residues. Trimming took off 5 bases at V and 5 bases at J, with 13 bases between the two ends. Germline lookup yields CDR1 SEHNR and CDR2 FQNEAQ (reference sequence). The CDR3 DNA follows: TGTGCCAGCAGCCGCGGTGGGGGGAACGAGCAGTACTTC. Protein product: CASSRGGGNEQYF.